What follows are 17 T cell receptor beta chains derived from one specimen sequenced in a study of T cell responses to AZD1222 COVID-19 vaccine. Measured with immunoSEQ multiplex PCR; TCRdb has only the in-frame clones, and not every one. The sample includes some 100,000 clones, around nine tenths of them seen just once. The sample here was peripheral blood, taken on day 0 of AZD1222 vaccination. The receptor source for this set is an adult in good health.

The rearrangement uses TRBV6-2 or TRBV6-3 and TRBJ2-1; D remains unclear. Germline-derived CDR1 and CDR2 are MNHEY and SVGEGT. V was clipped by 5 bases and J by 2 bases, with 4 bases between them. The CDR3 totals 12 residues. The CDR3 DNA sequence: TGTGCCAGCAGTCAGGCCTACAATGAGCAGTTCTTC. Protein: CASSQAYNEQFF.

CDR3 amino acids: CASSIYRQAEKLFF. The CDR3 DNA reads as TGTGCCAGTAGTATTTACCGACAGGCTGAAAAACTGTTTTTT. The rearrangement joins TRBV19 to TRBJ1-4; possible D gene TRBD1, 6 bases. Germline loops: CDR1 LNHDA, CDR2 SQIVND (reference sequence). CDR3 length: 14 residues. V lost 3 bases, J lost 7 bases, and 12 bases lay in between.

V usage is TRBV7-2 and J usage is TRBJ2-1; D is possibly TRBD1 (6 bases). With 0 bases removed from V and 8 bases from J, the gap between germline ends came to 14 bases. The V gene's germline CDR1 is SGHTA and CDR2 FQGNSA. The CDR3 length is 15 residues. The DNA of the CDR3 is TGTGCCAGCAGCTTAGCGACAACAGGGTCCCATGAGCAGTTCTTC. Amino acid sequence: CASSLATTGSHEQFF.

This clone came up once. This rearrangement joins TRBV5-5 to TRBJ1-5, with D maybe TRBD1 (5 bases). Deletions cut 4 bases from V and 4 bases from J, with 12 bases between. Germline loops: CDR1 SGHKS, CDR2 YYEKEE (reference sequence). This CDR3 region has 14 residues. CDR3 region: CASSPWHRNQPQHF. The CDR3 nucleotides are TGTGCCAGCAGCCCCTGGCACAGGAATCAGCCCCAGCATTTT.

The CDR3 DNA reads as TGCAGCGCCTCAGGGGGCGAGTACACTGAAGCTTTCTTT. Translated, it gives CSASGGEYTEAFF. This rearrangement joins TRBV29-1 to TRBJ1-1; 8 bases match TRBD1. CDR1 and CDR2 from the germline V gene are SQVTM and ANQGSEA. Trimming took 7 bases from V and 3 from J; bases not matched to a gene: 7. This CDR3 has 13 amino acids.

The J gene is TRBJ1-3, the V gene TRBV2, with 11 nucleotides matching TRBD1. The CDR3 runs to 16 residues. From germline, CDR1 is SNHLY and CDR2 FYNNEI. The V gene end was trimmed by 4 bases and the J gene end by 3 bases; junction bases not matched to a gene: 5. The CDR3: CASSAGQGAGGNTIYF. The DNA for the CDR3 is TGTGCCAGCAGTGCCGGACAGGGGGCAGGTGGAAACACCATATATTTT.

This chain uses TRBV5-1 with TRBJ2-5, with 7 bases that match TRBD2. This CDR3 is 15 amino acids long. V lost 4 bases to trimming and J lost 5 bases; unmatched junction nucleotides: 11. Germline V gives CDR1 SGHRS, CDR2 YFSETQ. The CDR3 loop reads CASSPPGGRSETQYF. CDR3 in DNA: TGCGCCAGCAGCCCCCCCGGGGGGAGGAGTGAGACCCAGTACTTC.

The chain is built from TRBV18 and TRBJ2-5; D is tentatively TRBD1 or TRBD2 (5 bases each). V lost 3 bases, J lost 3 bases, and 11 bases lay in between. Looked up from germline, CDR1 is KGHSH and CDR2 is LQKENI. The CDR3 length is 14 residues. CDR3 in amino acids: CASSPGTAKETQYF. The CDR3 DNA reads TGTGCCAGCTCACCCGGGACGGCGAAAGAGACCCAGTACTTC.

The gene calls are TRBV29-1 and TRBJ2-7; the D gene could be TRBD1 or TRBD2 (5 bases each). The CDR3 has 12 amino acids. The V end lost 7 bases, the J end lost 5 bases, and 15 bases lay between the germline ends. Germline values: CDR1 SQVTM, CDR2 ANQGSEA. CDR3 amino acids: CSAGAFGNEQYF. CDR3 coding DNA: TGCAGCGCCGGGGCTTTCGGGAACGAGCAGTACTTC.

The genes are TRBV19 and TRBJ1-5, with a tentative D call TRBD1 (6 bases). The CDR3 is 16 amino acids. Germline V lookup: CDR1 LNHDA, CDR2 SQIVND (reference sequence). V was trimmed by 1 base and J by 4 bases, leaving 14 bases between them. CDR3 sequence (DNA): TGTGCCAGTAGTATAGTGGGGGGGCTCGGAAATCAGCCCCAGCATTTT. Translating it yields CASSIVGGLGNQPQHF.

The V gene is TRBV15, the J gene TRBJ1-2; tentative D call: TRBD1 (6 bases). Germline CDR1 LNHNV, CDR2 YYDKDF (reference sequence). CDR3 length equals 14 residues. V was cut by 5 bases and J by 4 bases, with 14 bases left in between. The CDR3 DNA follows: TGTGCCACCAGCCTCACCATGGACAGCTATGGCTACACCTTC. Translation gives CATSLTMDSYGYTF.

The chain couples TRBV11-3 to TRBJ2-5, with a weak D call TRBD2 (5 bases). V was cut by 6 bases and J by 1 base, with 9 bases left in between. The CDR3 totals 13 residues. Germline CDR1 is SGHNT and CDR2 is YENEEA. CDR3 DNA sequence: TGTGCCAGCAGGAGGGAAACCCAAGAGACCCAGTACTTC. Translated, it gives CASRRETQETQYF. Full variable domain (rest looked up from reference TRBV11-3 and TRBJ2-5): EAGVVQSPRYKIIEKKQPVAFWCNPISGHNTLYWYLQNLGQGPELLIRYENEEAVDDSQLPKDRFSAERLKGVDSTLKIQPAELGDSAVYLCASRRETQETQYFGPGTRLLVL.

The chain uses TRBV4-1 and TRBJ1-5; TRBD1 aligns across 10 bases. The CDR3 is 18 residues long. V shed 4 bases and J 2 bases; nucleotides not matched to a gene: 11. The germline CDR1 and CDR2 sequences are MGHRA and YSYEKL. CDR3 region: CASSPDRGLPPGNQPQHF. CDR3 nucleotide sequence: TGCGCCAGCAGCCCCGACAGGGGGCTACCCCCTGGCAATCAGCCCCAGCATTTT.

This chain links TRBV5-1 with TRBJ2-7; unclear D gene. V lost 0 bases and J 6 bases, leaving 13 bases between the germline ends. Germline CDR1 and CDR2: SGHRS and YFSETQ. This CDR3 spans 14 amino acids. CDR3 sequence reads: CASSLVPWLGEQYV. The CDR3 DNA reads TGCGCCAGCAGCTTGGTTCCCTGGTTGGGCGAGCAGTACGTC.

The rearrangement joins TRBV3-1 (or the pseudogene TRBV3-2) to TRBJ1-5, with a tentative D call TRBD1 (6 bases). The length of the CDR3 is 15 residues. Germline CDR1 is LGHDT and CDR2 is YNNKEL (reference sequence). V shed 3 bases and J shed 4 bases, with 13 bases lying between them. This chain's CDR3 is CASSHTLTGNQPQHF. The DNA for the CDR3 is TGTGCCAGCAGCCATACCTTGACAGGTAATCAGCCCCAGCATTTT.

V and J are TRBV4-1 and TRBJ1-1; maybe TRBD1 (5 bases). The CDR3 length is 14 residues. Trimming pared 2 bases from V and 1 base from J, leaving 8 bases between. Germline assignment: CDR1 MGHRA and CDR2 YSYEKL. The CDR3 region has the DNA TGCGCCAGCAGCCAATTAGGGGAGAACACTGAAGCTTTCTTT. Translated, it gives CASSQLGENTEAFF.

J is TRBJ2-2 and V is TRBV5-1; 9 bases agree with TRBD2. The CDR3 totals 16 residues. With 0 bases clipped from V and 1 base from J, the junction kept 1 base outside the gene matches. Per the germline V gene, CDR1 is SGHRS and CDR2 is YFSETQ. Written as DNA, the CDR3 is TGCGCCAGCAGCTTGGCAGCGGGAGGGAACACCGGGGAGCTGTTTTTT. Its protein product is CASSLAAGGNTGELFF.